This TCR beta chain was profiled in a study of T cell responses to AZD1222 COVID-19 vaccine. Study-level findings and limits: The study sampled repertoires only after the peak T cell response. Donors were chiefly white British, with a greater number of females, and clonal diversity was perhaps underestimated. CD4 TCRs associated with vaccination spanned spike, dominating at 160-218 and 743-854. Spike-specific TCR depth and breadth grew after two AZD1222 doses.

The V gene's germline CDR1 is SGHDT and CDR2 YYEEEE. The V segment lost 2 bases and the J segment 13 bases; nucleotides outside the gene matches: 5. The CDR3 length is 12 residues. The protocol was immunoSEQ multiplex PCR, while the TCRdb copy is restricted to in-frame clones and leaves out a portion. The repertoire holds tens of thousands of clones, with approximately 82% as singletons. On this clone itself: Antigen: not known.

This clonotype originated in an adult in good health. Sequences were derived from peripheral blood, sampled on day 0 of AZD1222 vaccination. The chain combines TRBV5-6 with TRBJ2-3; TRBD1 matches at 9 bases. The DNA for the CDR3 is TGTGCCAGCAGCTTAGGACAGGGGAAGGAGTATTTT. Its protein product is CASSLGQGKEYF.